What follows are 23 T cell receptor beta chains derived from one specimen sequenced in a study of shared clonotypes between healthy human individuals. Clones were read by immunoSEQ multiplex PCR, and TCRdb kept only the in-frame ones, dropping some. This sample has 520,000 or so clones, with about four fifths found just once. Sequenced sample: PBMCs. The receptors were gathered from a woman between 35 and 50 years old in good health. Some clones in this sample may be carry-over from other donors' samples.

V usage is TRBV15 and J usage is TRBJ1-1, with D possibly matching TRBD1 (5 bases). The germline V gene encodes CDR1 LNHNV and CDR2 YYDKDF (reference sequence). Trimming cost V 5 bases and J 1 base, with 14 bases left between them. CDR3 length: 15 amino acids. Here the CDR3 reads CATSSLMGPNTEAFF. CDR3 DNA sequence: TGTGCCACCAGCTCCCTAATGGGGCCGAACACTGAAGCTTTCTTT.

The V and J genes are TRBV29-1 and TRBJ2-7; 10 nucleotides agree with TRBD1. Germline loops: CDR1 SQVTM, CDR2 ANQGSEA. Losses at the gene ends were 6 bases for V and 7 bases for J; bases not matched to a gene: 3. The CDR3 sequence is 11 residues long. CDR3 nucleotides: TGCAGCGTGGGGACAGGGGCTGAGCAGTACTTC. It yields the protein CSVGTGAEQYF.

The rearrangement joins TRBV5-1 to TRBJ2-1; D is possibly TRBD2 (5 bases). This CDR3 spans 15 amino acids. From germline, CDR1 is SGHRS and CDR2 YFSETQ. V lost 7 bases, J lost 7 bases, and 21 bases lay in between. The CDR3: CASSTRERVENEQFF. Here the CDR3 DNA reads TGCGCCAGCTCTACCCGAGAGAGGGTTGAGAATGAGCAGTTCTTC.

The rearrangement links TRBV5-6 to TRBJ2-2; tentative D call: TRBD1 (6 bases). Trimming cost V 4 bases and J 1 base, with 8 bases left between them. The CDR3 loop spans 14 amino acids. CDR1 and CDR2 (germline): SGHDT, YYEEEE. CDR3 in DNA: TGTGCCAGCAGCCCGGGACAGAACACCGGGGAGCTGTTTTTT. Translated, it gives CASSPGQNTGELFF.

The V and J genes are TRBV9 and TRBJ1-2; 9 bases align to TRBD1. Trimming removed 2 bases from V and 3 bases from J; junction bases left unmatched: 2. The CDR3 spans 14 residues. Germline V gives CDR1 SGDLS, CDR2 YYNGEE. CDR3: CASSVDRGYYGYTF. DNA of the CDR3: TGTGCCAGCAGCGTCGACAGGGGGTACTATGGCTACACCTTC.

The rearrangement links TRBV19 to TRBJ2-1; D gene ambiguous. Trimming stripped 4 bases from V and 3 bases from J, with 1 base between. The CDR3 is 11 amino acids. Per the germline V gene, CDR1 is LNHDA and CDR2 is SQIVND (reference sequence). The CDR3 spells CASSSYNEQFF. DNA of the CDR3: TGTGCCAGTAGTAGCTACAATGAGCAGTTCTTC.

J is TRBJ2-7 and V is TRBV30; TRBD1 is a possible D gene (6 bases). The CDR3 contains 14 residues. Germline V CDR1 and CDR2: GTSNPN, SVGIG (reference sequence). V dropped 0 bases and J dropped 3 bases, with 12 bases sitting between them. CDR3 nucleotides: TGTGCCTGGAGTGTATTTGGCAGGGGCTACGAGCAGTACTTC. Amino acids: CAWSVFGRGYEQYF. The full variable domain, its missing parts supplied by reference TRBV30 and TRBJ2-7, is SQTIHQWPATLVQPVGSPLSLECTVEGTSNPNLYWYRQAAGRGLQLLFYSVGIGQISSEVPQNLSASRPQDRQFILSSKKLLLSDSGFYLCAWSVFGRGYEQYFGPGTRLTVT.

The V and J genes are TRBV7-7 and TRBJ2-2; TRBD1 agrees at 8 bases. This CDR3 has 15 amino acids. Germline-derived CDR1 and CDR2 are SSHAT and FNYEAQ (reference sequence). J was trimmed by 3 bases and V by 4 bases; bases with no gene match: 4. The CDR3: CASSSTGADTGELFF. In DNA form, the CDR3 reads TGTGCCAGCAGCTCGACAGGGGCCGACACCGGGGAGCTGTTTTTT.

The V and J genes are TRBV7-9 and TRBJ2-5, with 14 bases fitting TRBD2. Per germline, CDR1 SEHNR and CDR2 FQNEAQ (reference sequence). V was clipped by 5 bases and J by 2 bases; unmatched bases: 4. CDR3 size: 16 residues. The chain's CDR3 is CASSPRLAGGQETQYF. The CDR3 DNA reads TGTGCCAGCAGCCCAAGACTAGCGGGAGGGCAAGAGACCCAGTACTTC.

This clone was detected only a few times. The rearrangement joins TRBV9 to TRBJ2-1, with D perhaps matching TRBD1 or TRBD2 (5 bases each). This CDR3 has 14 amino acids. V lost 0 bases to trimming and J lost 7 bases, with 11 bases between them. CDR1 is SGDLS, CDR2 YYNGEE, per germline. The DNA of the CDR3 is TGTGCCAGCAGCGTAGACGTGGGACGTAATGAGCAGTTCTTC. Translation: CASSVDVGRNEQFF.

The CDR3 bases are TGTGCCAGCAAAACAGGGGAGGGGACCGGGGAGCTGTTTTTT. Encoded protein: CASKTGEGTGELFF. This chain links TRBV6-6 with TRBJ2-2, with D possibly called TRBD1 or TRBD2 (7 bases each). Germline V CDR1 and CDR2: MNHNY, SVGAGI (reference sequence). V was cut by 7 bases and J by 5 bases, with 14 bases left in between. The CDR3 sequence is 14 residues long.

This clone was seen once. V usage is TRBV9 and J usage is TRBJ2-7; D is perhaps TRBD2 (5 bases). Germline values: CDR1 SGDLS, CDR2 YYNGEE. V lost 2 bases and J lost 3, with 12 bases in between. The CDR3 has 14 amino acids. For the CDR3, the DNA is TGTGCCAGCAGCGTGGGGAGAAATAGCTACGAGCAGTACTTC. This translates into CASSVGRNSYEQYF. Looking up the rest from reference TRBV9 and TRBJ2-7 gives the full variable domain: DSGVTQTPKHLITATGQRVTLRCSPRSGDLSVYWYQQSLDQGLQFLIQYYNGEERAKGNILERFSAQQFPDLHSELNLSSLELGDSALYFCASSVGRNSYEQYFGPGTRLTVT.

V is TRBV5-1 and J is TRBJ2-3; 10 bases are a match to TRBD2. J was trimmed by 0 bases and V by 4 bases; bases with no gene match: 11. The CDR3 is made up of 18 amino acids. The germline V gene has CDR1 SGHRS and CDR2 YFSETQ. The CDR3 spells CASSLSPSGSSSTDTQYF. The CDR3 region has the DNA TGCGCCAGCAGCCTGAGTCCTAGCGGGAGTTCTAGCACAGATACGCAGTATTTT.

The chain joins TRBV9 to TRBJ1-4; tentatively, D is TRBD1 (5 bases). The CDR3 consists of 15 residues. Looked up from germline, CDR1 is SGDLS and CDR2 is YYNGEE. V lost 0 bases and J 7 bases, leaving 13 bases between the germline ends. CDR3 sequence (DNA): TGTGCCAGCAGCGTAGACCCGGGGACGAGTGAAAAACTGTTTTTT. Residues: CASSVDPGTSEKLFF.

CDR3 bases: TGCAGTGCGAGCAACAATGAGCAGTTCTTC. This gives the protein CSASNNEQFF. V usage is TRBV20-1 and J usage is TRBJ2-1; D is ambiguous. Between the trimmed V and J ends, which lost 6 bases and 5 bases, there was a span of 5 bases. Germline lookup yields CDR1 DFQATT and CDR2 SNEGSKA (reference sequence). The CDR3 consists of 10 residues.

The CDR3 is CASSLGASGETDTQYF. Here the CDR3 DNA reads TGTGCCAGCAGCTTAGGGGCTAGCGGGGAAACAGATACGCAGTATTTT. The chain couples TRBV11-3 to TRBJ2-3; 9 nucleotides align to TRBD2. The CDR3 runs 16 residues. CDR1 and CDR2 from the germline V gene are SGHNT and YENEEA. V lost 1 base, J lost 3 bases, and 5 bases stayed unmatched.

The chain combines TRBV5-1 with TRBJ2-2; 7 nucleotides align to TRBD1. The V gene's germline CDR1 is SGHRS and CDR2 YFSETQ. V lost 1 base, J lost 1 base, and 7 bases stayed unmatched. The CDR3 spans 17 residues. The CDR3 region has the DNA TGCGCCAGCAGCTTGTTTTACGGGACAGAGAACACCGGGGAGCTGTTTTTT. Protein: CASSLFYGTENTGELFF.

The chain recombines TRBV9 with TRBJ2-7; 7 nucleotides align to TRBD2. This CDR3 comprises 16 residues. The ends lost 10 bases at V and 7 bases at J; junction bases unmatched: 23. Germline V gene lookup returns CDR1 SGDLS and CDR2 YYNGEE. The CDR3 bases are TGTGCCCAGGCCCATCCGTCGGGGACTACTTCTACGGAGCAGTACTTC. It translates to CAQAHPSGTTSTEQYF. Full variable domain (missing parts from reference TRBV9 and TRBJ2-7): DSGVTQTPKHLITATGQRVTLRCSPRSGDLSVYWYQQSLDQGLQFLIQYYNGEERAKGNILERFSAQQFPDLHSELNLSSLELGDSALYFCAQAHPSGTTSTEQYFGPGTRLTVT.

CDR3 in amino acids: CASRTRLAGGLGQETQYF. CDR3 sequence (DNA): TGTGCCAGCAGGACCCGACTAGCGGGAGGGCTGGGCCAAGAGACCCAGTACTTC. This chain joins TRBV2 and TRBJ2-5; the match to TRBD2 covers 14 bases. CDR1 SNHLY and CDR2 FYNNEI come from the germline V gene. The CDR3 is 18 residues long. V gave up 6 bases and J gave up 1 base; unmatched junction bases: 10. The full variable domain, rest sourced from reference TRBV2 and TRBJ2-5, is EPEVTQTPSHQVTQMGQEVILRCVPISNHLYFYWYRQILGQKVEFLVSFYNNEISEKSEIFDDQFSVERPDGSNFTLKIRSTKLEDSAMYFCASRTRLAGGLGQETQYFGPGTRLLVL.

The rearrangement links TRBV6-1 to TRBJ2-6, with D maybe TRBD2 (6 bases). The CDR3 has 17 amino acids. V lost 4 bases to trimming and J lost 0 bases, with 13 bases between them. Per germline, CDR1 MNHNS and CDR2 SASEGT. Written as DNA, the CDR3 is TGTGCCAGCAGTGGAGCGGGCAAGACCTCTGGGGCCAACGTCCTGACTTTC. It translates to CASSGAGKTSGANVLTF.

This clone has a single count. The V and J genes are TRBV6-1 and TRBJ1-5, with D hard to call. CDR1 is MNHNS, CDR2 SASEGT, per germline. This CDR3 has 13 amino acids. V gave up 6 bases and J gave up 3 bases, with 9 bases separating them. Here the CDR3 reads CASRTFPNQPQHF. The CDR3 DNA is TGTGCCAGCAGGACATTCCCCAATCAGCCCCAGCATTTT.

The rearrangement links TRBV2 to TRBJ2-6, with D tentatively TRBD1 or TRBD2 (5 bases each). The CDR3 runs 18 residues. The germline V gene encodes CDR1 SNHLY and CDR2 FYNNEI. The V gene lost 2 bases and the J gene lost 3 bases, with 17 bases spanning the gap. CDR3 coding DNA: TGTGCCAGCAGTGAATCCAGCGAACGGGGCTTTGGGGCCAACGTCCTGACTTTC. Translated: CASSESSERGFGANVLTF.

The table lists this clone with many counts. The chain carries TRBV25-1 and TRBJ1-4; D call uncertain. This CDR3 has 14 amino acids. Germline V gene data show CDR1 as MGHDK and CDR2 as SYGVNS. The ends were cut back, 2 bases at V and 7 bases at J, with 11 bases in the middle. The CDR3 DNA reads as TGTGCCAGCAGTGAAACAGCCGGTGGTGAAAAACTGTTTTTT. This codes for CASSETAGGEKLFF.